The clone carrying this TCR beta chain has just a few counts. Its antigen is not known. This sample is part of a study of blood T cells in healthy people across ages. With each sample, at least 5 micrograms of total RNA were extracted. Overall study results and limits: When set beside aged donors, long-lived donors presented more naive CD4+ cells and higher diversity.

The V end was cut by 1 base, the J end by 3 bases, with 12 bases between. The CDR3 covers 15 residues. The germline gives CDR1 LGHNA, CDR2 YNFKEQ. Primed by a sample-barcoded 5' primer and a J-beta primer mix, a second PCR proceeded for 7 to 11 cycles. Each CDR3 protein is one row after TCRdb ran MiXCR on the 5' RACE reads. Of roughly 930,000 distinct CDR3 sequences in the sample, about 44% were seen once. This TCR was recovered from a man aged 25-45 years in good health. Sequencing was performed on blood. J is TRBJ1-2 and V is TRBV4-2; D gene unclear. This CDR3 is CASSQGAAEYYGYTF. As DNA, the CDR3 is TGTGCCAGCAGCCAAGGGGCGGCAGAATACTATGGCTACACCTTC.